This TCR beta chain was profiled in a study of shared clonotypes between healthy human individuals. Overall study: A couple of women and three men aged 18 to 49 made up the donors.

As regards this clone: Its specificity is not known.

Germline values: CDR1 SGHNT, CDR2 YYREEE (reference sequence). The junction had 9 bases not matched to a gene; V was cut back by 3 bases and J by 3 bases. This CDR3 has 16 amino acids. Study conclusions and caveats: Memory subsets generally showed lower estimated richness than naive subsets. A small donor pool kept down the genetic and exposure-history diversity that was represented.

Naive CD8 cells comprised CD45RO-negative, CCR7-positively selected cells, excluding terminally differentiated effector memory CD45RA+ cells. Produced via immunoSEQ multiplex PCR; TCRdb's table is partial and in-frame only. This table has around 2.1 million clones, about 92% appearing once. The origin of this receptor is a man between 18 and 35 years old in good health. Some clones in this sample may be carry-over from other donors' samples. The specimen sequenced was naive CD8+ T cells from PBMCs. The chain links TRBV5-4 to TRBJ2-7, with TRBD1 identical over 10 bases. Here the CDR3 DNA reads TGTGCCAGCAGCTACTTACCTAGGGACAGGGGCTACGAGCAGTACTTC. It yields the protein CASSYLPRDRGYEQYF.